This TCR gamma chain emerged from a study of γδ T cells in repeated Plasmodium falciparum infection. In the study overall: Age- and gender-matched Australian children served as comparison for malaria-exposed Malian children.

Ten or more counts support this clone. The CDR3 totals 13 residues. V gave up 3 bases and J gave up 2 bases; unmatched junction bases: 4. The V gene's germline CDR1 is EGSTGY and CDR2 YDSYTSSV. Flow sorting of PBMC yielded separate Vgamma9/Vdelta2+ and Vdelta2-negative gammadelta T cell populations for bulk repertoire analysis. Both TRG and TRD chains were sequenced from each sorted sample. TCRdb redid clone calling on the multiplex PCR reads using CATT. This table holds around 27,000 gamma-chain clones, 1.4% to 1.5% found once. The clonotype comes from a pool of human donors (malaria-infected and uninfected, not separated). This chain connects TRGV4 to TRGJ1 or TRGJ2. The sample was gamma-delta T cells from blood. The CDR3 protein is CATWDRYYYKKLF. Here the CDR3 DNA reads TGTGCCACCTGGGATAGGTATTATTATAAGAAACTCTTT.